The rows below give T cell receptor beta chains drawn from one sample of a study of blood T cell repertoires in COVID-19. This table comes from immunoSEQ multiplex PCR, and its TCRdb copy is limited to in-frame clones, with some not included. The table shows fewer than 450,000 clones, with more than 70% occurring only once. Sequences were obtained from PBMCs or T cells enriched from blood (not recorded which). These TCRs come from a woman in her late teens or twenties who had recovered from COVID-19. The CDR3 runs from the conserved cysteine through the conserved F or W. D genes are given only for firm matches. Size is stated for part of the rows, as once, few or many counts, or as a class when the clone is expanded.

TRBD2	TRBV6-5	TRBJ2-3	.	TGTGCCAGCAAGCCGGGGGGGATAGGCACAGATACGCAGTATTTT	CASKPGGIGTDTQYF
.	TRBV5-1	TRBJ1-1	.	TGCGCCAGCAGCTTGGTATCAGGGCCGTACACTGAAGCTTTCTTT	CASSLVSGPYTEAFF
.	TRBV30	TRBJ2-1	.	TGTGCCTCCGATTGGACTATCCACAATGAGCAGTTCTTC	CASDWTIHNEQFF
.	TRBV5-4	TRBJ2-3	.	TGTGCCAGCACCAACATTACAGATACGCAGTATTTT	CASTNITDTQYF
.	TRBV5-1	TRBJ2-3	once	TGCGCCAGCAGCCTGACCAATAGCGGTGGCACAGATACGCAGTATTTT	CASSLTNSGGTDTQYF
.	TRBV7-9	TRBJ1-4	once	TGTGCCAGCAGCTTAGGTCAGGGGAGAGAAAAACTGTTTTTT	CASSLGQGREKLFF
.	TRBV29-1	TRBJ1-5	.	TGCAGCGTTGGGGCAGGGCCTCAGCCCCAGCATTTT	CSVGAGPQPQHF
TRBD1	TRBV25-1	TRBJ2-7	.	TGTGCCAGCAGTGAATCGTGGGGGGACAGGTGGGGCTACGAGCAGTACTTC	CASSESWGDRWGYEQYF
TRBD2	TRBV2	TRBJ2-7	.	TGTGCCAGCAGTGAACCCCCGAGGGAGGGCGAGCAGTACTTC	CASSEPPREGEQYF
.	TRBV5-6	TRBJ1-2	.	TGTGCCAGCAGCTTGGCCGGACAGAGTACCTATGGCTACACCTTC	CASSLAGQSTYGYTF
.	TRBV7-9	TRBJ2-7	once	TGTGCCAGCAGCGACCCCGGGACTCTAACCTACGAGCAGTACTTC	CASSDPGTLTYEQYF
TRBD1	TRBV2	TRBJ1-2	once	TGTGCCAGCCCGGACAGGAACTATGGCTACACCTTC	CASPDRNYGYTF
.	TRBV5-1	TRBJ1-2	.	TGCGCCAGCAGCTTTTCCTCCCCGGGCTATGGCTACACCTTC	CASSFSSPGYGYTF
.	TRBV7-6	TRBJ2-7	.	TGTGCCAGCAGTAGTTACCAGGGAGGTTTCGAGCAGTACTTC	CASSSYQGGFEQYF
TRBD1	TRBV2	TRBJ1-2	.	TGTGCCAGCAGCAGGGACAGGGTACTCCTCTATGGCTACACCTTC	CASSRDRVLLYGYTF
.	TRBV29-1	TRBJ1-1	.	TGCAGCGGACGCTTTGAGGGCACTGAAGCTTTCTTT	CSGRFEGTEAFF
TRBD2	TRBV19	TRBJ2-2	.	TGTGCCAGTAGCCCCACCAACTTAAGTGGCGGGGGGGCAATTAACGGGGAGCTGTTTTTT	CASSPTNLSGGGAINGELFF
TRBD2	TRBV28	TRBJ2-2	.	TGTGCCAGCAGTTTTAGGGGTAGCGGGGGGGCCACCACCGGGGAGCTGTTTTTT	CASSFRGSGGATTGELFF
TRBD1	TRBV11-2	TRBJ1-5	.	TGTGCCAGCAGCCCGGACAGGAATCAGCCCCAGCATTTT	CASSPDRNQPQHF
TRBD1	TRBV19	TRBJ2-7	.	TGTGCCAGTAATCATCAGGGGGCCGAGCAGTACTTC	CASNHQGAEQYF
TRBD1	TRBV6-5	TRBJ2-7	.	TGTGCCAGCAGTTCCGGGACAGCTTCGTCCTACGAGCAGTACTTC	CASSSGTASSYEQYF
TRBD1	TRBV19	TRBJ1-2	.	TGTGCCAGTAGTACGGGACAGGGGGCGCCCTATGGCTACACCTTC	CASSTGQGAPYGYTF
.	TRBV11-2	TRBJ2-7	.	TGTGCCAGCAGCTTAGGCCCAGGGGCCGGCTACGAGCAGTACTTC	CASSLGPGAGYEQYF
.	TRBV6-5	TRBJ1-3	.	TGTGCCAGCAGTTATGGATCAGGGTTGGGAAACACCATATATTTT	CASSYGSGLGNTIYF